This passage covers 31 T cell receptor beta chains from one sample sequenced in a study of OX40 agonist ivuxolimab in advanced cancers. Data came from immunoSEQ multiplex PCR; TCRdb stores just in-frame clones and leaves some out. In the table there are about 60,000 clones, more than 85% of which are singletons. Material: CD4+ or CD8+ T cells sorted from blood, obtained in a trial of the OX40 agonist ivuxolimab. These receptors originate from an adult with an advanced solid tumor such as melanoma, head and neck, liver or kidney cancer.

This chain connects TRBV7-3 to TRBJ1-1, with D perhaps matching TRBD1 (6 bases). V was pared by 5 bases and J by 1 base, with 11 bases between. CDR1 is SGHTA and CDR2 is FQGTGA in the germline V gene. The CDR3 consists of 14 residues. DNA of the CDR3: TGTGCCAGCAGCCAAACGACAGGGAACACTGAAGCTTTCTTT. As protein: CASSQTTGNTEAFF.

The CDR3, as DNA: TGTGCCAGCAGCTATCGTGGGACGTCTGTGACTGGAAACACCATATATTTT. Its translation is CASSYRGTSVTGNTIYF. The gene calls are TRBV7-2 and TRBJ1-3; the D gene is possibly TRBD1 (5 bases). CDR1 SGHTA and CDR2 FQGNSA come from the germline V gene. Between the trimmed V and J ends, which lost 4 bases and 2 bases, there was a span of 18 bases. This CDR3 is 17 amino acids long.

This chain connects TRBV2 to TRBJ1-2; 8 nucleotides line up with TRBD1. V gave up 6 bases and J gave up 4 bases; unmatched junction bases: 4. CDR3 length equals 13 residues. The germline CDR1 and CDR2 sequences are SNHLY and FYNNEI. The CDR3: CASRLQGVYGYTF. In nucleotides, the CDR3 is TGTGCCAGCAGGCTACAGGGGGTCTATGGCTACACCTTC.

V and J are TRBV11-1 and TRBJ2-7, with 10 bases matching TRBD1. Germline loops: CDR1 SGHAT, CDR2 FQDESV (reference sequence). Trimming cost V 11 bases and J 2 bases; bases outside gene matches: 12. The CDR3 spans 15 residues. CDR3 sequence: CASTPDRGLTYEQYF. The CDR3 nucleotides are TGTGCCTCTACCCCCGACAGGGGGCTAACCTACGAGCAGTACTTC.

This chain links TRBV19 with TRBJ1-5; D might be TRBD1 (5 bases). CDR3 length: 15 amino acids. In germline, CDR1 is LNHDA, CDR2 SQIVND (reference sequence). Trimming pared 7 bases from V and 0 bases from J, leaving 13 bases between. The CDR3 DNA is TGTGCCAGTATTCTGGGGACTCATAGCAATCAGCCCCAGCATTTT. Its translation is CASILGTHSNQPQHF.

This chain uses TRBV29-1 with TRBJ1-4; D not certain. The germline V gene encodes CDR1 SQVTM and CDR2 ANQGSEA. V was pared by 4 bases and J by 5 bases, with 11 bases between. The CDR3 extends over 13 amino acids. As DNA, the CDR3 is TGCAGCGTTGCAGAGATTGCGAATGAAAAACTGTTTTTT. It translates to CSVAEIANEKLFF.

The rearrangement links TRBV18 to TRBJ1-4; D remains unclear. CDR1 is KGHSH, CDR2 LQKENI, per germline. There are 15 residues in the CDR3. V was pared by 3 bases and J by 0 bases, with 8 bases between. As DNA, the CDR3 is TGTGCCAGCTCACCGATGGGAACAACTAATGAAAAACTGTTTTTT. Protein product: CASSPMGTTNEKLFF. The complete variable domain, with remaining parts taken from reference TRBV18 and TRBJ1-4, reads NAGVMQNPRHLVRRRGQEARLRCSPMKGHSHVYWYRQLPEEGLKFMVYLQKENIIDESGMPKERFSAEFPKEGPSILRIQQVVRGDSAAYFCASSPMGTTNEKLFFGSGTQLSVL.

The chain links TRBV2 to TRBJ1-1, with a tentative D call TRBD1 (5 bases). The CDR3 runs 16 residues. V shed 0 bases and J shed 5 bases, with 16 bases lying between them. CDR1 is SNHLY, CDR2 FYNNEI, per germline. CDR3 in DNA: TGTGCCAGCAGTGAAGCGACCGGGACGGCCGGGACTGAAGCTTTCTTT. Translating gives CASSEATGTAGTEAFF.

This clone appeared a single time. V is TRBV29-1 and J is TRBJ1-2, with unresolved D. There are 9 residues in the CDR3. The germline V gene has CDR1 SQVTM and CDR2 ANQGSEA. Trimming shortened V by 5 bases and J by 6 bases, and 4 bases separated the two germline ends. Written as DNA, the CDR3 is TGCAGCGTTACAGATGGCTACACCTTC. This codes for CSVTDGYTF.

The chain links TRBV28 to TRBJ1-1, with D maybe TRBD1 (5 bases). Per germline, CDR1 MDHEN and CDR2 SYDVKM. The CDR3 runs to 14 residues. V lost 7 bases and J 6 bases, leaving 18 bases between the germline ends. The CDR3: CASNIPGRRAEAFF. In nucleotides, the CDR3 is TGTGCCAGCAATATCCCAGGGCGTCGTGCTGAAGCTTTCTTT.

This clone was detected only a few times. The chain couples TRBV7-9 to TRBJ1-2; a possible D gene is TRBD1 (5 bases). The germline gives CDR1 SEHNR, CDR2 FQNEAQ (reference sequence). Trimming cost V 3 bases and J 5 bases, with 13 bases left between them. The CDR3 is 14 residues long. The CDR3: CASSLSRELYGYTF. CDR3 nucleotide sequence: TGTGCCAGCAGCTTGAGCAGGGAATTGTATGGCTACACCTTC.

As DNA, the CDR3 is TGCGCCAGCAGCTTGGGTGGTTCCACAGATACGCAGTATTTT. Translation: CASSLGGSTDTQYF. The chain couples TRBV5-1 to TRBJ2-3; D uncertain. CDR1 SGHRS and CDR2 YFSETQ come from the germline V gene. V gave up 0 bases and J gave up 2 bases, with 7 bases separating them. The CDR3 has 14 residues.

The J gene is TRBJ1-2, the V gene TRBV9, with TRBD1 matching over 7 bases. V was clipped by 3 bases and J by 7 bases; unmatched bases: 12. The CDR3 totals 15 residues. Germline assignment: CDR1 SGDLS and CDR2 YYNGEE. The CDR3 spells CASSGEGQLVGGYTF. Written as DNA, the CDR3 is TGTGCCAGCAGCGGGGAGGGACAGTTGGTTGGTGGCTACACCTTC. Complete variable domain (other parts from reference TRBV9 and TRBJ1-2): DSGVTQTPKHLITATGQRVTLRCSPRSGDLSVYWYQQSLDQGLQFLIQYYNGEERAKGNILERFSAQQFPDLHSELNLSSLELGDSALYFCASSGEGQLVGGYTFGSGTRLTVV.

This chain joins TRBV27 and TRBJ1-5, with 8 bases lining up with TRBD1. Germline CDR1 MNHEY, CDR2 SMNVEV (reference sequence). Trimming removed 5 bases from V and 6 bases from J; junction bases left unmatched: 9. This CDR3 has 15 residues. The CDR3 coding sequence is TGTGCCAGCAGTACCCGACAGGGGAGAGGTCAGCCCCAGCATTTT. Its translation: CASSTRQGRGQPQHF.

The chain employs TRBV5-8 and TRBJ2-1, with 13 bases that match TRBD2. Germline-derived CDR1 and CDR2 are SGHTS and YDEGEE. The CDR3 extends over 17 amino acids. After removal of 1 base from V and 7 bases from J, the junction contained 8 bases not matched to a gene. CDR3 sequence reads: CASSLWTSGGFGNEQFF. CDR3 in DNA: TGTGCCAGCAGCTTGTGGACTAGCGGGGGTTTCGGAAATGAGCAGTTCTTC.

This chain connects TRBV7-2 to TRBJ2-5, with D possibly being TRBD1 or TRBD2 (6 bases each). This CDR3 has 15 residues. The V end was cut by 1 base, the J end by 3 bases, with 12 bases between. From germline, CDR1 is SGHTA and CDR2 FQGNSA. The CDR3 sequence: CASSLGSGAEETQYF. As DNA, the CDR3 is TGTGCCAGCAGCTTAGGCTCGGGGGCTGAAGAGACCCAGTACTTC.

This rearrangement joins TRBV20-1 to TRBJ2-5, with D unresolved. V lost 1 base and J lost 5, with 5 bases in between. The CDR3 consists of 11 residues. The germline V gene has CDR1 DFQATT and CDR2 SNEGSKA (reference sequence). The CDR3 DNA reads TGCAGTGCTAGAGTTGGGGAGACCCAGTACTTC. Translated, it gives CSARVGETQYF.

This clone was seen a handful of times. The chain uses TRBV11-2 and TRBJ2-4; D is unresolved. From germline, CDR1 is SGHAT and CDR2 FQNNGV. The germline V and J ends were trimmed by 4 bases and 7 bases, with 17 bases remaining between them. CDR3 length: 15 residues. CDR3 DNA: TGTGCCAGCAGCTCCATCCGGTTCTCATCCAACATTCAGTACTTC. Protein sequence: CASSSIRFSSNIQYF.

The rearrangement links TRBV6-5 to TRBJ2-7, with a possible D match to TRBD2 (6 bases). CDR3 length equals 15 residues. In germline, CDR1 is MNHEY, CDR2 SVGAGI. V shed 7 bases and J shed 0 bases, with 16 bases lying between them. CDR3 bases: TGTGCCAGCATTGGGTCGGGGGTGAGCTCCTACGAGCAGTACTTC. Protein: CASIGSGVSSYEQYF.

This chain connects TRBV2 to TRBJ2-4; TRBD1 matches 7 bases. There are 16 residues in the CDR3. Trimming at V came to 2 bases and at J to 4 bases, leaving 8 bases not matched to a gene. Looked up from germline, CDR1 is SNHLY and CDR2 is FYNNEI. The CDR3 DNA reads TGTGCCAGCAGTGAACACAGGGGTACCCTTAAAAACATTCAGTACTTC. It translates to CASSEHRGTLKNIQYF.

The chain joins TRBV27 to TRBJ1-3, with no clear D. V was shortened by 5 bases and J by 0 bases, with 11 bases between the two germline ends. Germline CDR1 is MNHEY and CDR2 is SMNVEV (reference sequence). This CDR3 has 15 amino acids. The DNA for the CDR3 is TGTGCCAGCAGTGAGGACGGCCTCTCTGGAAACACCATATATTTT. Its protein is CASSEDGLSGNTIYF.

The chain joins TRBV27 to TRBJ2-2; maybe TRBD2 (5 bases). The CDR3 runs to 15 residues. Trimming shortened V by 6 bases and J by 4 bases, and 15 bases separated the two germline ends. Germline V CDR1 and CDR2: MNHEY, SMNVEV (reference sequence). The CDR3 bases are TGTGCCAGCAGCCCTAACGGGGTATCCACCGGGGAGCTGTTTTTT. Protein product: CASSPNGVSTGELFF.

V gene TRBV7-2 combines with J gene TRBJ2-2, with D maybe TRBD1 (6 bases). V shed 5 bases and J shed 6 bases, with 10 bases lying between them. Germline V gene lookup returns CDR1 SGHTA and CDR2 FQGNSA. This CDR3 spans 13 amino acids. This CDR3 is CASSQGHPGELFF. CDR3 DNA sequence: TGTGCCAGCAGCCAGGGACACCCCGGGGAGCTGTTTTTT.

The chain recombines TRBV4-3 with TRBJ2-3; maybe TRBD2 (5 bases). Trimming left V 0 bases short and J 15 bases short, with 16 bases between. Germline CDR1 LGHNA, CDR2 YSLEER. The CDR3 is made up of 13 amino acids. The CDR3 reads CASSQENRRLPYF. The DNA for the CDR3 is TGCGCCAGCAGCCAAGAGAACAGACGACTACCTTATTTT.

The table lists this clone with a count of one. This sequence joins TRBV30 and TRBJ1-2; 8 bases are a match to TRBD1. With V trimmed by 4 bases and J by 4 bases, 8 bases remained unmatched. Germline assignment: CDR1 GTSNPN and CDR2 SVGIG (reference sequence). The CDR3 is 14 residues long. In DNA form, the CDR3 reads TGTGCCTGGACCAGACAGGGGCGAGGCTATGGCTACACCTTC. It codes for CAWTRQGRGYGYTF.

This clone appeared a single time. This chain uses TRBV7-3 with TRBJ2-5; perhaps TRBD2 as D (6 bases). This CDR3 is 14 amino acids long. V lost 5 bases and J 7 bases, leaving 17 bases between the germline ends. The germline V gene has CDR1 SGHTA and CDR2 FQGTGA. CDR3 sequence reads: CASSPTAGMVTQYF. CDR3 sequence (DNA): TGTGCCAGCAGCCCCACGGCGGGGATGGTGACCCAGTACTTC.

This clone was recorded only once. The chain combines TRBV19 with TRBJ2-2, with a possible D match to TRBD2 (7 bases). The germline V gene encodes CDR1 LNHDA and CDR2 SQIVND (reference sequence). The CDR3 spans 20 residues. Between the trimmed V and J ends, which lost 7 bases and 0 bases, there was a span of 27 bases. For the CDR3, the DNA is TGTGCCAGTAACCCTATACGGGGGGCCTATCTTACTGCGAACACCGGGGAGCTGTTTTTT. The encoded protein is CASNPIRGAYLTANTGELFF.

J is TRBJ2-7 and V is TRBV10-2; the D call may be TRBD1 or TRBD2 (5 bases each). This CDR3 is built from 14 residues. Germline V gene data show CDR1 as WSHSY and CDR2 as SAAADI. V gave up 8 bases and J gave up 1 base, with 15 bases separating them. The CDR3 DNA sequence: TGCGCCAGCCGGGATACAGGCGCTTCCTACGAGCAGTACTTC. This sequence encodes CASRDTGASYEQYF.

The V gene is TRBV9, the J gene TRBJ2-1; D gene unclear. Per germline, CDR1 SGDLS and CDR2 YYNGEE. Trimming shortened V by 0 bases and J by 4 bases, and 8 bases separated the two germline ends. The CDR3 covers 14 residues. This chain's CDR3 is CASSVGGAYNEQFF. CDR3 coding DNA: TGTGCCAGCAGCGTAGGAGGTGCTTACAATGAGCAGTTCTTC.

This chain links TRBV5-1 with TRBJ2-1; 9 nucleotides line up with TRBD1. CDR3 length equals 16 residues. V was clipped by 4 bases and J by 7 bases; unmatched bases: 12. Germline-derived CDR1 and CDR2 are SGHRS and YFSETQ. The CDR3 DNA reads TGCGCCAGCAGCCGAACTCCGGGACAGGGAACTAATGAGCAGTTCTTC. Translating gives CASSRTPGQGTNEQFF.

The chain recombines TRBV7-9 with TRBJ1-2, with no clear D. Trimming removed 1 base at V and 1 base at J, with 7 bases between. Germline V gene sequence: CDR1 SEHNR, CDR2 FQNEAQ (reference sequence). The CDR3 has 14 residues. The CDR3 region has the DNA TGTGCCAGCAGCTTAGTGGTCAGTAACTATGGCTACACCTTC. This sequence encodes CASSLVVSNYGYTF.